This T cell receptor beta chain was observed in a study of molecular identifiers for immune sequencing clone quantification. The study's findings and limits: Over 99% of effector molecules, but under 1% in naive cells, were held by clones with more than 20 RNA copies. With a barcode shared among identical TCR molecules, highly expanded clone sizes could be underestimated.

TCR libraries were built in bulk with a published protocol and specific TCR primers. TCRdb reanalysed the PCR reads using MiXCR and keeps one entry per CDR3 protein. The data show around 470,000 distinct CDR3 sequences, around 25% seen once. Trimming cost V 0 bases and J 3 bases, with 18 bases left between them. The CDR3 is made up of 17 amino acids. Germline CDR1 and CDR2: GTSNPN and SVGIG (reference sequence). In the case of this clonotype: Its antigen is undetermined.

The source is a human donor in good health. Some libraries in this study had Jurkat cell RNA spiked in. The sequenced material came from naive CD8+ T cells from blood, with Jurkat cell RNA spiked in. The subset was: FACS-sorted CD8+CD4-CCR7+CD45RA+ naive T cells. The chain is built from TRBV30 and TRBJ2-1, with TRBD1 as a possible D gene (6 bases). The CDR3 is CAWSVDLGHYFYNEQFF. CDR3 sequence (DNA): TGTGCCTGGAGTGTAGATTTGGGACATTATTTCTACAATGAGCAGTTCTTC.